This T cell receptor beta chain was captured in a study of OX40 agonist ivuxolimab in advanced cancers. Findings of the study overall: Clonal expansion from baseline to week 6 occurred in both CD4+ and CD8+ T cells.

Germline V gene lookup returns CDR1 SGHVS and CDR2 FNYEAQ. The CDR3 length is 15 residues. The ends lost 3 bases at V and 5 bases at J; junction bases unmatched: 6. Data came from immunoSEQ multiplex PCR; TCRdb stores just in-frame clones and leaves some out. There are about 35,000 clones in the sample; about 90% occur only once, and around 20% lies in the top ten. As regards this clone: Antigen: not known.

The TCR originated in an adult with an advanced solid tumor such as melanoma, head and neck, liver or kidney cancer. This specimen consisted of CD4+ or CD8+ T cells sorted from blood, obtained in a trial of the OX40 agonist ivuxolimab. V and J are TRBV7-6 and TRBJ2-3; the match to TRBD1 covers 9 bases. The CDR3 spells CASSFGTGNRDTQYF. The CDR3 region has the DNA TGTGCCAGCAGCTTCGGGACAGGGAATAGAGATACGCAGTATTTT.